This TCR beta chain was recorded in a study of T-cell reconstitution after alpha-beta-depleted transplantation in children. Preparation of the TCRbeta library involved a method that used unique molecular identifiers. Each CDR3 protein is one row after TCRdb ran MiXCR on the PCR reads. The sample shows about 980,000 distinct CDR3 sequences, less than 30% of them seen only once. This clonotype was counted a few times. Its target is unknown. Study-wide points: Reportedly, alpha-beta T cells present about two months post-transplant originated from several hundred expanded clones of graft origin. A year post-transplant, T-cell counts and diversity derived mostly from newly produced T cells.

This CDR3 spans 15 amino acids. After removal of 6 bases from V and 2 bases from J, the junction contained 8 bases not matched to a gene. Germline lookup yields CDR1 DFQATT and CDR2 SNEGSKA (reference sequence). V and J are TRBV20-1 and TRBJ2-5, with 11 bases that match TRBD2. This sequence was found in a boy in the first two years of life who had a stem cell transplant for SCID, so the T cells may come from the graft donor. The sequences come from PBMCs, mostly from graft donor cells, collected 360 days after TCRalphabeta/CD19-depleted stem cell transplant. This chain's CDR3 is CSAPLAGVLQETQYF. The CDR3 DNA reads TGCAGTGCCCCACTAGCGGGGGTCCTTCAAGAGACCCAGTACTTC.